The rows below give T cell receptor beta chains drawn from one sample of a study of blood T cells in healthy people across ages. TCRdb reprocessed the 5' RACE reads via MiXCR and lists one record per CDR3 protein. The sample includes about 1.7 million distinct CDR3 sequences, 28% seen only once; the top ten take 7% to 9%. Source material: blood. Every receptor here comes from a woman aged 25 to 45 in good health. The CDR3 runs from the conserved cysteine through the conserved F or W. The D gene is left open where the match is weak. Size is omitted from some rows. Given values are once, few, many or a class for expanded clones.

cdr3_nt: TGTGCCAGCAGTCCCTCAGGGATCGGCAATCAGCCCCAGCATTTT
cdr3_aa: CASSPSGIGNQPQHF
clone_size: many
j_call: TRBJ1-5
d_call: .
v_call: TRBV6-5

cdr3_nt: TGTGCCAGCGGGGGAAGCGGGGCCCCTCACAATGAGCAGTTCTTC
cdr3_aa: CASGGSGAPHNEQFF
clone_size: .
j_call: TRBJ2-1
d_call: TRBD2
v_call: TRBV28

cdr3_nt: TGTGCCAGCAGTTCCAGGATCGGGACAGGGGCGGCAGATACGCAGTATTTT
cdr3_aa: CASSSRIGTGAADTQYF
clone_size: .
j_call: TRBJ2-3
d_call: TRBD1
v_call: TRBV28

cdr3_nt: TGCGCCAGCAGCTTCGGGACAGACACCTACAATGAGCAGTTCTTC
cdr3_aa: CASSFGTDTYNEQFF
clone_size: many
j_call: TRBJ2-1
d_call: TRBD1
v_call: TRBV5-1

cdr3_nt: TGTGCCTGGTGTGTCGCATCCGGCGATGAGCAGTTCTTC
cdr3_aa: CAWCVASGDEQFF
clone_size: few
j_call: TRBJ2-1
d_call: .
v_call: TRBV30

cdr3_nt: TGCAGCGTCCCCGTCCTCCTTGGCGGGAGCACAGATACGCAGTATTTT
cdr3_aa: CSVPVLLGGSTDTQYF
clone_size: .
j_call: TRBJ2-3
d_call: .
v_call: TRBV29-1

cdr3_nt: TGCGCCAGCAGCTTGGCCGGACCAAAGGGTGGCTACACCTTC
cdr3_aa: CASSLAGPKGGYTF
clone_size: once
j_call: TRBJ1-2
d_call: .
v_call: TRBV5-1

cdr3_nt: TGCAGCGTGGAAATCCTGGGACTAGCGGGAGGGCCAAAGTCCTACAATGAGCAGTTCTTC
cdr3_aa: CSVEILGLAGGPKSYNEQFF
clone_size: many
j_call: TRBJ2-1
d_call: TRBD2
v_call: TRBV29-1

cdr3_nt: TGTGCCAGCAGCCCCGGCGGTTGGCGGGGCTCCTACGAGCAGTACTTC
cdr3_aa: CASSPGGWRGSYEQYF
clone_size: .
j_call: TRBJ2-7
d_call: .
v_call: TRBV3-1

cdr3_nt: TGTGCCAGCAGTCTGGGACGAACAGGATCCCATGTCGGCTACACCTTC
cdr3_aa: CASSLGRTGSHVGYTF
clone_size: once
j_call: TRBJ1-2
d_call: .
v_call: TRBV27

cdr3_nt: TGCGCCAGCAGCTTGGGGGGACGCGGGTTTAACAATGAGCAGTTCTTC
cdr3_aa: CASSLGGRGFNNEQFF
clone_size: few
j_call: TRBJ2-1
d_call: .
v_call: TRBV5-1